The next 15 T cell receptor beta chains were all read from a single sample in a study of cytomegalovirus exposure and HLA in healthy donors. The repertoire was sequenced with immunoSEQ multiplex PCR; TCRdb's copy has only in-frame clones and lacks some. The sample consists of 100,000 to 150,000 clones, roughly nine tenths of them appearing once. Sequences were obtained from PBMCs. The origin of the receptors is a woman aged 18-29 years in good health and CMV-seronegative.

The rearrangement uses TRBV19 and TRBJ1-1; unclear D gene. Trimming stripped 6 bases from V and 0 bases from J, with 8 bases between. This CDR3 is built from 13 residues. CDR1 is LNHDA and CDR2 is SQIVND in the germline V gene (reference sequence). The CDR3 sequence: CASRNTMNTEAFF. The CDR3 DNA follows: TGTGCCAGTAGGAACACCATGAACACTGAAGCTTTCTTT.

The gene calls are TRBV5-1 and TRBJ1-1; TRBD1 aligns across 7 bases. The germline V gene has CDR1 SGHRS and CDR2 YFSETQ. The CDR3 consists of 12 residues. With V trimmed by 4 bases and J by 7 bases, 4 bases remained unmatched. The CDR3 DNA sequence: TGCGCCAGCAGCCGGACAGGCCATGAAGCTTTCTTT. Encoded protein: CASSRTGHEAFF.

The rearrangement uses TRBV19 and TRBJ2-2; 7 bases are a match to TRBD1. Germline assignment: CDR1 LNHDA and CDR2 SQIVND (reference sequence). Trimming at V came to 4 bases and at J to 6 bases, leaving 5 bases not matched to a gene. The CDR3 is 14 amino acids. CDR3 in DNA: TGTGCCAGTAGTAGCATAACAGGGGCCGGGGAGCTGTTTTTT. Translated: CASSSITGAGELFF.

The chain couples TRBV5-4 to TRBJ1-5; D not resolved. Trimming pared 0 bases from V and 0 bases from J, leaving 7 bases between. The germline CDR1 and CDR2 sequences are SGHNT and YYREEE (reference sequence). The CDR3 has 15 amino acids. Here the CDR3 DNA reads TGTGCCAGCAGCTTGGGGGAGAATAGCAATCAGCCCCAGCATTTT. Translation: CASSLGENSNQPQHF.

The chain employs TRBV27 and TRBJ2-5, with D tentatively TRBD1 (5 bases). The CDR3 consists of 15 residues. V was trimmed by 5 bases and J by 3 bases, leaving 16 bases between them. From germline, CDR1 is MNHEY and CDR2 SMNVEV (reference sequence). In nucleotides, the CDR3 is TGTGCCAGCAGTCCCATCGTAGGGGTGGAAGAGACCCAGTACTTC. This translates into CASSPIVGVEETQYF.

CDR3 in DNA: TGTGCCAGCAGTCTTTCTAGGGGGACAGATACGCAGTATTTT. This sequence encodes CASSLSRGTDTQYF. The chain is built from TRBV2 and TRBJ2-3, with a tentative D call TRBD1 (6 bases). The CDR3 runs to 14 residues. Trimming removed 5 bases at V and 3 bases at J, with 12 bases between. Germline lookup yields CDR1 SNHLY and CDR2 FYNNEI.

V is TRBV5-1 and J is TRBJ1-4; 12 bases match TRBD1. CDR1 and CDR2 (germline): SGHRS, YFSETQ. The CDR3 is 15 residues long. The V and J ends lost 4 bases and 7 bases, in that order; junction bases with no gene match: 5. CDR3 DNA: TGCGCCAGCAGCGGGGGACAGGGGGCGTTTGAAAAACTGTTTTTT. Protein: CASSGGQGAFEKLFF.

The genes are TRBV28 and TRBJ1-5; D perhaps matches TRBD1 (6 bases). The germline gives CDR1 MDHEN, CDR2 SYDVKM. This CDR3 has 14 residues. Between the trimmed V and J ends, which lost 1 base and 7 bases, there was a span of 11 bases. The CDR3 loop reads CASSLSGDGQPQHF. CDR3 DNA sequence: TGTGCCAGCAGTTTATCAGGGGATGGGCAGCCCCAGCATTTT.

The chain employs TRBV6-6 and TRBJ2-2; unclear D gene. The CDR3 runs 14 residues. The germline CDR1 and CDR2 sequences are MNHNY and SVGAGI (reference sequence). V shed 5 bases and J shed 3 bases, with 10 bases lying between them. CDR3 in DNA: TGTGCCAGCAGTAGCCGATCGGACACCGGGGAGCTGTTTTTT. Translating it yields CASSSRSDTGELFF.

The chain employs TRBV30 and TRBJ2-3, with 7 bases matching TRBD2. CDR1 and CDR2 from the germline V gene are GTSNPN and SVGIG (reference sequence). The V gene end was trimmed by 2 bases and the J gene end by 4 bases; junction bases not matched to a gene: 3. This CDR3 spans 13 amino acids. The CDR3 DNA follows: TGTGCCTGGAGTATGGCGGGGGCAGATACGCAGTATTTT. Encoded protein: CAWSMAGADTQYF.

This rearrangement joins TRBV2 to TRBJ2-3; 9 bases map to TRBD2. V shed 6 bases and J 0 bases; nucleotides not matched to a gene: 7. CDR1 is SNHLY and CDR2 is FYNNEI in the germline V gene. The CDR3 extends over 16 amino acids. CDR3 DNA: TGTGCCAGCAGGCCCACTAGCGGGTCAAGCACAGATACGCAGTATTTT. Translation gives CASRPTSGSSTDTQYF.

J is TRBJ2-7 and V is TRBV6-5; 8 nucleotides line up with TRBD1. The germline V gene encodes CDR1 MNHEY and CDR2 SVGAGI. The CDR3 consists of 14 residues. CDR3 DNA sequence: TGTGCCAGCAGCCCCTTGGCAGGGGGCTACAAGCAGTACGTC. Protein: CASSPLAGGYKQYV.

V is TRBV25-1 and J is TRBJ1-1; 7 positions agree with TRBD1. With 4 bases clipped from V and 4 bases from J, the junction kept 18 bases outside the gene matches. Germline V gene data show CDR1 as MGHDK and CDR2 as SYGVNS. The CDR3 has 18 amino acids. The CDR3 loop reads CASSAIELIGGMITEAFF. CDR3 nucleotides: TGTGCCAGCAGTGCTATCGAACTAATAGGGGGCATGATCACTGAAGCTTTCTTT.

This chain uses TRBV28 with TRBJ2-7; TRBD2 is a possible D gene (7 bases). Per the germline V gene, CDR1 is MDHEN and CDR2 is SYDVKM. Between the trimmed V and J ends, which lost 2 bases and 4 bases, there was a span of 18 bases. This CDR3 is 16 amino acids long. The CDR3 region has the DNA TGTGCCAGCAGTTTAGGAAGGGGGGGGCGAGAATACGAGCAGTACTTC. It codes for CASSLGRGGREYEQYF.

This clone appeared a single time. Other DNA sequences in this specimen translate into the identical CDR3. The V gene is TRBV15, the J gene TRBJ2-3, with TRBD1 identical over 8 bases. Germline V gives CDR1 LNHNV, CDR2 YYDKDF (reference sequence). V lost 0 bases and J lost 2; bases outside the gene matches: 1. The CDR3 is 15 residues long. CDR3 bases: TGTGCCACCAGCAGAGAGGACAGGGCCACAGATACGCAGTATTTT. It specifies CATSREDRATDTQYF.